This record concerns one T cell receptor (beta chain) sequence. This sample was taken from a study of shared clonotypes between healthy human individuals. Sequencing used immunoSEQ multiplex PCR; TCRdb keeps in-frame clones, though not all of them. The sample yields 950,000 to 1,100,000 clones, more than 65% seen once. The CDR3 is made up of 14 amino acids. Per germline, CDR1 SGHDT and CDR2 YYEEEE. V lost 3 bases, J lost 5 bases, and 12 bases lay in between. This TCR was sampled from a man between 18 and 35 years old in good health. The material sequenced was memory CD4+ T cells sorted from blood. Subset reported: CD45RA-negative fraction. The chain combines TRBV5-6 with TRBJ2-1; D gene uncertain. The CDR3 sequence is CASSWGGSDNEQFF. The CDR3, as DNA: TGTGCCAGCAGCTGGGGTGGATCGGACAATGAGCAGTTCTTC.